Listed below are T cell receptor beta chains from one sample, sequenced in a study of vaccination and CD4 T cells after COVID-19. MiXCR, run by TCRdb on the PCR reads, gives a single entry per CDR3 protein. This sample has 9,700 or so distinct CDR3 sequences, with 34% found just once. No antigen has been identified for these receptors. Input material: CD4+ T cells from blood, cultured in vitro. The source of these receptors is a human donor in good health. Both conserved end residues are part of each CDR3. D genes are given only for firm matches. Clone size is shown for a subset of rows, as once, few, many or a class of expanded clone.

d_call cdr3_length j_call v_call clone_size cdr3_nt cdr3_aa
- 15 TRBJ1-6 TRBV27 few TGTGCCAGCAGCCCCCCGCCGTTGACCGGTTCACCCCTCCACTTT CASSPPPLTGSPLHF
- 13 TRBJ2-1 TRBV5-6 - TGTGCCAGCAGCCCAGGGCGACCTCCACCGGAGTTCTTC CASSPGRPPPEFF
- 11 TRBJ1-1 TRBV20-1 - TGCAGTGCTCCGCTTAATTCTGAAGCTTTCTTT CSAPLNSEAFF
- 13 TRBJ1-5 TRBV19 few TGTGCCAGTAGTCTACAGTTCAATCAGCCCCAGCATTTT CASSLQFNQPQHF
TRBD2 13 TRBJ2-3 TRBV7-9 - TGTGCCAGCGGGGCGGGGGGCACAGATACGCAGTATTTT CASGAGGTDTQYF
- 13 TRBJ2-1 TRBV2 - TGTGCCAGCGAAACCGGGACATCCAATGAGCAGTTCTTC CASETGTSNEQFF
TRBD1 15 TRBJ1-6 TRBV6-1 - TGTGCCACCTGTCCGACAGGGGACAATAATTCACCCCTCCACTTT CATCPTGDNNSPLHF
- 13 TRBJ1-2 TRBV6-1 few TGTGCCAGCACCACGGGTCCGGCGAGAGGCTACACCTTC CASTTGPARGYTF
TRBD2 14 TRBJ2-1 TRBV7-8 - TGTGCCAGCAGCTTCGGGACTAGCGGCCATGAGCAGTTCTTC CASSFGTSGHEQFF
- 11 TRBJ1-2 TRBV29-1 - TGCAGCGTTGAAACTCTTGGGGGCTACACCTTC CSVETLGGYTF